The sequence of this TCR beta chain was determined in a study of cytomegalovirus exposure and HLA in healthy donors. Study in general: Earlier results showed 117 million unique TCR beta sequences derived from some 180 million T cells. Within an early data release were tens of millions of unique TCRs drawn from HLA-typed donors.

A multiplex PCR was run with 60 Vbeta primers and 13 Jbeta primers. Measured with immunoSEQ multiplex PCR; TCRdb has only the in-frame clones, and not every one. The table includes more than 150,000 clones, over 80% detected once. General study findings and limits: In an earlier analysis, most TCR beta V segments were productive about 87% or about 30% of the time.

With respect to this clone: Its antigen is undetermined.

This CDR3 region has 16 residues. Germline-derived CDR1 and CDR2 are SGHRS and YFSETQ. J gave up 0 bases and V 4 bases, and 9 bases lay outside the gene matches. Healthy people donating bone marrow made up the donors. The source material was PBMCs. The V and J genes are TRBV5-1 and TRBJ2-7, with TRBD1 matching 8 bases. The clonotype comes from a man in his forties in good health and CMV-seronegative. The CDR3 DNA reads as TGCGCCAGCAGCCGTGGACAGGGCAGAATCTCCTACGAGCAGTACTTC. This sequence encodes CASSRGQGRISYEQYF.